What follows are 21 T cell receptor beta chains derived from one specimen sequenced in a study of blood T cell repertoires in COVID-19 (dated by TCRdb to the early 2020s). The protocol used for the library was the immunoSEQ multiplex PCR assay. TCRdb obtained this table from immuneACCESS and retained in-frame rearrangements with V and J assigned. These tables miss some clones; where compared with another copy, unresolved V genes account for less than half of the shortfall, and the remainder is unexplained. A total of about 190,000 clones appear in this sample, approximately 80% of them only once. In total, the top ten clones hold roughly a fifth of the sample. The sample taken for sequencing was peripheral blood. The source is a human donor in a cohort sampled during active COVID-19.

V is TRBV3-1 (or the pseudogene TRBV3-2) and J is TRBJ1-1; D is unclear. Germline CDR1 and CDR2: LGHDT and YNNKEL (reference sequence). CDR3 length: 13 amino acids. The V gene lost 0 bases and the J gene lost 6 bases, with 8 bases spanning the gap. The CDR3 DNA reads as TGTGCCAGCAGCCAAGAACAAGTCGCTGAAGCTTTCTTT. Translation: CASSQEQVAEAFF.

This clone was detected only a few times. This chain links TRBV7-2 with TRBJ2-4; 7 nucleotides align to TRBD1. The CDR3 extends over 13 amino acids. Germline V gene sequence: CDR1 SGHTA, CDR2 FQGNSA. Trimming cost V 5 bases and J 11 bases; bases outside gene matches: 9. DNA for the CDR3: TGTGCCAGCAGCGTATACAGGGGTTTACTTCAGTACTTC. Amino acid sequence: CASSVYRGLLQYF. Full variable domain (missing parts from reference TRBV7-2 and TRBJ2-4): GAGVSQSPSNKVTEKGKDVELRCDPISGHTALYWYRQSLGQGLEFLIYFQGNSAPDKSGLPSDRFSAERTGGSVSTLTIQRTQQEDSAVYLCASSVYRGLLQYFGAGTRLSVL.

The chain links TRBV14 to TRBJ2-3, with no clear D. The CDR3 totals 11 residues. Germline assignment: CDR1 SGHDN and CDR2 FVKESK. V was shortened by 4 bases and J by 5 bases, with 4 bases between the two germline ends. Written as DNA, the CDR3 is TGTGCCAGCAGCCTTCTAGATACGCAGTATTTT. Translated: CASSLLDTQYF.

The V and J genes are TRBV7-8 and TRBJ2-1, with TRBD2 matching 8 bases. The junction had 10 bases not matched to a gene; V was cut back by 2 bases and J by 10 bases. The CDR3 contains 15 residues. Germline CDR1 SGHVS, CDR2 FQNEAQ. The CDR3 nucleotides are TGTGCCAGCAGCTTATATCGCGGGGGGTCACAGGAGCAGTTCTTC. Translation gives CASSLYRGGSQEQFF.

The chain employs TRBV29-1 and TRBJ2-7, with 12 bases aligning to TRBD1. Germline V lookup: CDR1 SQVTM, CDR2 ANQGSEA. With 0 bases clipped from V and 5 bases from J, the junction kept 5 bases outside the gene matches. CDR3 size: 15 residues. This CDR3 reads CSVEENGTGGDEQYF. In DNA, the CDR3 is TGCAGCGTTGAAGAGAACGGGACAGGGGGCGACGAGCAGTACTTC.

The chain joins TRBV19 to TRBJ1-2; tentatively, D is TRBD1 (6 bases). Germline assignment: CDR1 LNHDA and CDR2 SQIVND (reference sequence). V lost 8 bases and J lost 4, with 11 bases in between. The CDR3 has 12 amino acids. The CDR3 region is CASAGDGYGYTF. Written as DNA, the CDR3 is TGTGCCAGTGCAGGGGATGGCTATGGCTACACCTTC.

The V call is TRBV6-5, the J call TRBJ1-6, with a tentative D call TRBD1 (6 bases). The CDR3 has 15 amino acids. From germline, CDR1 is MNHEY and CDR2 SVGAGI. The ends were cut back, 5 bases at V and 10 bases at J, with 18 bases in the middle. CDR3 region: CASSTRTESTSPLHF. For the CDR3, the DNA is TGTGCCAGCAGTACACGGACAGAGTCAACATCACCCCTCCACTTT.

This clone was found many times. J is TRBJ2-3 and V is TRBV5-4, with 10 bases that match TRBD2. Looked up from germline, CDR1 is SGHNT and CDR2 is YYREEE (reference sequence). The ends lost 1 base at V and 5 bases at J; junction bases unmatched: 1. The CDR3 length is 14 residues. The DNA for the CDR3 is TGTGCCAGCAGCTTGAGACTAGCGGGAGATACGCAGTATTTT. This codes for CASSLRLAGDTQYF.

This clone was observed many times. The rearrangement joins TRBV7-6 to TRBJ1-6, with D hard to call. This CDR3 is built from 14 residues. Germline V gene data show CDR1 as SGHVS and CDR2 as FNYEAQ. Trimming took off 1 base at V and 6 bases at J, with 7 bases between the two ends. The CDR3 coding sequence is TGTGCCAGCAGCTTAGGGGCGGGTAATTCACCCCTCCACTTT. This translates into CASSLGAGNSPLHF.

This clone appeared a few times. The chain carries TRBV18 and TRBJ1-5; D unclear. The V end lost 5 bases, the J end lost 4 bases, and 9 bases lay between the germline ends. The germline CDR1 and CDR2 sequences are KGHSH and LQKENI. This CDR3 has 13 amino acids. The CDR3 DNA sequence: TGTGCCAGCTCAAGCGACCAAAATCAGCCCCAGCATTTT. Translation: CASSSDQNQPQHF.

In its sample, this clone was seen once. The chain combines TRBV6-5 with TRBJ1-5; TRBD1 matches at 7 bases. Germline-derived CDR1 and CDR2 are MNHEY and SVGAGI. The V gene end was trimmed by 7 bases and the J gene end by 6 bases; junction bases not matched to a gene: 12. The length of the CDR3 is 15 residues. The CDR3 nucleotides are TGTGCCAGCAAGATTGGCCCAGGGGGACGTCAGCCCCAGCATTTT. It specifies CASKIGPGGRQPQHF.

This clone showed up just once. J is TRBJ1-2 and V is TRBV30, with a weak D call TRBD1 (6 bases). The CDR3 is 15 amino acids. Trimming left V 2 bases short and J 4 bases short, with 17 bases between. Germline assignment: CDR1 GTSNPN and CDR2 SVGIG (reference sequence). The CDR3 nucleotides read TGTGCCTGGAGTCCCCCTGGCACAGGGAGCTATGGCTACACCTTC. Translation: CAWSPPGTGSYGYTF.

This clone was picked up one time. In DNA form, the CDR3 reads TGTGCCAGCTCACAGAACACAGGGAACAATCAGCCCCAGCATTTT. Protein product: CASSQNTGNNQPQHF. V gene TRBV18 combines with J gene TRBJ1-5; possible D gene TRBD1, 6 bases. Germline lookup yields CDR1 KGHSH and CDR2 LQKENI. V was shortened by 4 bases and J by 3 bases, with 13 bases between the two germline ends. CDR3 length equals 15 residues.

This clone was seen a handful of times. CDR3 in DNA: TGTGCCAGCAGTTTAGAACCGAGAAATTCACCCCTCCACTTT. Translating gives CASSLEPRNSPLHF. The J gene is TRBJ1-6, the V gene TRBV27; D is unresolved. The CDR3 totals 14 residues. V lost 2 bases to trimming and J lost 7 bases, with 9 bases between them. Per germline, CDR1 MNHEY and CDR2 SMNVEV (reference sequence).

The genes are TRBV6-5 and TRBJ1-1, with D tentatively TRBD1 (6 bases). The germline gives CDR1 MNHEY, CDR2 SVGAGI. The ends were cut back, 8 bases at V and 4 bases at J, with 20 bases in the middle. CDR3 size: 15 residues. CDR3 nucleotide sequence: TGTGCCAGCGGGAGGGGCCCCGAGGGGGTCACTGAAGCTTTCTTT. Translating gives CASGRGPEGVTEAFF.

The genes are TRBV28 and TRBJ2-3; D might be TRBD1 (5 bases). Germline assignment: CDR1 MDHEN and CDR2 SYDVKM. The CDR3 covers 15 residues. V lost 6 bases, J lost 3 bases, and 16 bases lay in between. CDR3 amino acids: CASSLRGRPTDTQYF. In nucleotides, the CDR3 is TGTGCCAGCAGCCTAAGGGGCAGGCCTACAGATACGCAGTATTTT.

This clone has a single count. The CDR3 nucleotides read TGTGCCAGCAGCGGGACCAGGACAGGGGGCTCCCTTGGGGCCAACGTCCTGACTTTC. It codes for CASSGTRTGGSLGANVLTF. The chain has TRBV6-2 or TRBV6-3 and TRBJ2-6; 11 positions agree with TRBD1. The J segment lost 3 bases and the V segment lost 6 bases, leaving 13 bases of the junction unmatched. Germline CDR1 MNHEY, CDR2 SVGEGT. The CDR3 is made up of 19 amino acids.

This clone was counted only a few times. This sequence joins TRBV19 and TRBJ1-1; D perhaps matches TRBD1 (5 bases). V was pared by 6 bases and J by 11 bases, with 13 bases between. This CDR3 contains 11 residues. The germline V gene has CDR1 LNHDA and CDR2 SQIVND (reference sequence). This CDR3 is CASRGQDTAFF. CDR3 in DNA: TGTGCCAGTAGAGGACAAGACACGGCTTTCTTT.

This chain links TRBV7-6 with TRBJ1-4, with 7 nucleotides matching TRBD1. The CDR3 length is 14 residues. Looked up from germline, CDR1 is SGHVS and CDR2 is FNYEAQ. The V gene end was trimmed by 5 bases and the J gene end by 8 bases; junction bases not matched to a gene: 8. CDR3 nucleotides: TGTGCCAGCAGCCTACAGGGGAGTAGGGAAAAACTGTTTTTT. Translation: CASSLQGSREKLFF.

This chain connects TRBV24-1 to TRBJ2-1; the match to TRBD2 covers 8 bases. The CDR3 has 19 residues. V lost 2 bases to trimming and J lost 1 base; unmatched junction nucleotides: 12. CDR1 is KGHDR and CDR2 is SFDVKD in the germline V gene. This CDR3 is CATSDSGLAGTFSYNEQFF. The CDR3, as DNA: TGTGCCACCAGTGATTCCGGACTAGCTGGCACTTTTTCCTACAATGAGCAGTTCTTC.

This clone was observed a single time. This chain uses TRBV7-2 with TRBJ1-5, with a possible D match to TRBD1 (6 bases). Trimming took off 5 bases at V and 3 bases at J, with 14 bases between the two ends. The V gene's germline CDR1 is SGHTA and CDR2 FQGNSA. This CDR3 contains 15 residues. In nucleotides, the CDR3 is TGTGCCAGCAGCATACGACACAGGGACAATCAGCCCCAGCATTTT. Its translation is CASSIRHRDNQPQHF. The full variable domain, its missing parts supplied by reference TRBV7-2 and TRBJ1-5, is GAGVSQSPSNKVTEKGKDVELRCDPISGHTALYWYRQSLGQGLEFLIYFQGNSAPDKSGLPSDRFSAERTGGSVSTLTIQRTQQEDSAVYLCASSIRHRDNQPQHFGDGTRLSIL.